This T cell receptor (beta chain) was found in a study of T cells after yellow fever vaccination. General study points: High-abundance clonotypes from the bulk population could contaminate FACS-sorted repertoires.

CDR1 is MGHRA and CDR2 is YSYEKL in the germline V gene. The V end lost 0 bases, the J end lost 0 bases, and 4 bases lay between the germline ends. The CDR3 runs to 14 residues. This clonotype was seen a handful of times. The antigen is undetermined. The study made its TCR cDNA through 5'RACE template switching. That step introduced a universal primer site along with UMIs. TCRdb re-called the 5' RACE reads with MiXCR, one entry per CDR3 protein. This table holds 95,000 to 150,000 distinct CDR3 sequences, about 8.8% found once. The V and J genes are TRBV4-1 and TRBJ2-3; D is uncertain. The sequence was obtained from a man aged 18 to 35 who received the YFV17D yellow fever vaccine. The input for sequencing was CD8+ T cells sorted from PBMCs, taken on the day of the yellow fever booster vaccination. In DNA form, the CDR3 reads TGCGCCAGCAGCCAAGAGACCAGCACAGATACGCAGTATTTT. Residues: CASSQETSTDTQYF.